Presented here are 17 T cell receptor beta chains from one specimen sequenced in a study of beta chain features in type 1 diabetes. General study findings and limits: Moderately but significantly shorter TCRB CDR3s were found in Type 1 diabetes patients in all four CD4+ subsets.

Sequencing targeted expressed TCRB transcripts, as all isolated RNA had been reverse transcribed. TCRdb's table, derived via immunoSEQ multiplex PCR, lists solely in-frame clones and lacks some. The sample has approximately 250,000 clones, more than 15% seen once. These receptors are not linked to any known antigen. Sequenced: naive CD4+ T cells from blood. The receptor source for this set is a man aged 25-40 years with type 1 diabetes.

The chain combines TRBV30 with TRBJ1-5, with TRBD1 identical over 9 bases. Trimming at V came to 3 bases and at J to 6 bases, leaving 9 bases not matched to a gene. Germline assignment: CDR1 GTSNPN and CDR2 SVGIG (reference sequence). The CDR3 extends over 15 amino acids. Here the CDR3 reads CAWSFGTGISQPQHF. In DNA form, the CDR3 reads TGTGCCTGGAGCTTCGGGACAGGGATAAGTCAGCCCCAGCATTTT.

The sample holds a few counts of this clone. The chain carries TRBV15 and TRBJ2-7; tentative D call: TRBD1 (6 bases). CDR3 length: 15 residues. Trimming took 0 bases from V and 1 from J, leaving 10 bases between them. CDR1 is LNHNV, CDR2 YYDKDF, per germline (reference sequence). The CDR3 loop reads CATSRDRDTSYEQYF. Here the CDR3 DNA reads TGTGCCACCAGCAGAGACCGGGACACTTCCTACGAGCAGTACTTC.

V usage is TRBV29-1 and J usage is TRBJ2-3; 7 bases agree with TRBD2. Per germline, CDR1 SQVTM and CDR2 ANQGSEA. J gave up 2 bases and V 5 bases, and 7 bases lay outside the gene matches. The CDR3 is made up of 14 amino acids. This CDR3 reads CSVLRERYTDTQYF. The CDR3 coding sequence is TGCAGCGTTCTGCGGGAGAGGTACACAGATACGCAGTATTTT.

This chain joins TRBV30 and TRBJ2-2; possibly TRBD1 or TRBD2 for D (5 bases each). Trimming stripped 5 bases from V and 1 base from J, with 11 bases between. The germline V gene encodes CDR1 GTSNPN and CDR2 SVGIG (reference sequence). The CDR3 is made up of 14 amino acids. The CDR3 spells CAWDMGRNTGELFF. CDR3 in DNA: TGTGCCTGGGACATGGGACGGAACACCGGGGAGCTGTTTTTT. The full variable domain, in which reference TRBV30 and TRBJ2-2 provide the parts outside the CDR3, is SQTIHQWPATLVQPVGSPLSLECTVEGTSNPNLYWYRQAAGRGLQLLFYSVGIGQISSEVPQNLSASRPQDRQFILSSKKLLLSDSGFYLCAWDMGRNTGELFFGEGSRLTVL.

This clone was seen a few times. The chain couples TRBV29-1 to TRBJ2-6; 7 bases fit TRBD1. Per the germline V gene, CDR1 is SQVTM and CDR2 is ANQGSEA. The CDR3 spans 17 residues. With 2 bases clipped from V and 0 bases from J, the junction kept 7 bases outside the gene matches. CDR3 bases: TGCAGCGTTGAAATCCGGGACAGCTACTCTGGGGCCAACGTCCTGACTTTC. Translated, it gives CSVEIRDSYSGANVLTF.

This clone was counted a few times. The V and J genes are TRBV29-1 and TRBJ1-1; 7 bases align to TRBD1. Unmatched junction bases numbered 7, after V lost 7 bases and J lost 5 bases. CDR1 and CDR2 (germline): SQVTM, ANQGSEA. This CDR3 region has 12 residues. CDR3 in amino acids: CSGRGFRTEAFF. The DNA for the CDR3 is TGCAGCGGCAGGGGGTTTCGGACTGAAGCTTTCTTT.

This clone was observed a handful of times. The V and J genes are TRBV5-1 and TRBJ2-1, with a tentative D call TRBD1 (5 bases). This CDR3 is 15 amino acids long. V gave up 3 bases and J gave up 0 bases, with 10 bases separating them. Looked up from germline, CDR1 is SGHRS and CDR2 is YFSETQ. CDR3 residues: CASSSQVSSYNEQFF. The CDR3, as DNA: TGCGCCAGCAGCTCACAGGTGAGCTCCTACAATGAGCAGTTCTTC.

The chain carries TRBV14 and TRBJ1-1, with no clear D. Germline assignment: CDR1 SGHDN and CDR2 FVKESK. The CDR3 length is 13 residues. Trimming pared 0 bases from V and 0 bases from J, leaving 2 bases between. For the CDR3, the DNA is TGTGCCAGCAGCCAAGATATGAACACTGAAGCTTTCTTT. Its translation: CASSQDMNTEAFF.

CDR3 amino acids: CASSPGQGKVEQYF. The CDR3 bases are TGTGCCAGCAGCCCCGGACAGGGCAAAGTCGAGCAGTACTTC. V usage is TRBV7-2 and J usage is TRBJ2-7, with TRBD1 identical over 8 bases. The CDR3 has 14 amino acids. Germline V gene lookup returns CDR1 SGHTA and CDR2 FQGNSA. The trim removed 5 bases at V and 6 bases at J, leaving 9 bases unmatched.

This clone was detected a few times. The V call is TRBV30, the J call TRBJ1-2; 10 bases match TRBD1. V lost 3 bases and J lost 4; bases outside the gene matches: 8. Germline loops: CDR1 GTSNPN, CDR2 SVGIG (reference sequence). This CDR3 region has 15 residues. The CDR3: CAWRDRTGGTYGYTF. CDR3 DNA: TGTGCCTGGAGGGATAGGACAGGGGGAACCTATGGCTACACCTTC.

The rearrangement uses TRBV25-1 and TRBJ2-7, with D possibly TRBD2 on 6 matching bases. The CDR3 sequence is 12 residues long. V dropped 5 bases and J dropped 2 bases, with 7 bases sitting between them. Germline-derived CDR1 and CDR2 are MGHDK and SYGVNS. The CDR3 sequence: CASSRGTYEQYF. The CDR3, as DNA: TGTGCCAGCAGTCGCGGGACCTACGAGCAGTACTTC.

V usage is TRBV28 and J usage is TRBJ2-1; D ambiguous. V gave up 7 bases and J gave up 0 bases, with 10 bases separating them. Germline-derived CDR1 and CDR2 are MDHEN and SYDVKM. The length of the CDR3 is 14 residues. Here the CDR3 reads CASTLGTSYNEQFF. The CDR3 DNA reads TGTGCCAGCACCCTAGGAACCTCCTACAATGAGCAGTTCTTC.

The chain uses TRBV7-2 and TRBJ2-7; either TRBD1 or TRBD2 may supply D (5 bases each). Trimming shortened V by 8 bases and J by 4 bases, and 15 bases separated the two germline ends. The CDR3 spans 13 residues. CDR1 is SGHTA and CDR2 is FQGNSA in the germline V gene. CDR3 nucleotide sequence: TGTGCCAGCGGGGGATTTAATGGGTACGAGCAGTACTTC. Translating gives CASGGFNGYEQYF.

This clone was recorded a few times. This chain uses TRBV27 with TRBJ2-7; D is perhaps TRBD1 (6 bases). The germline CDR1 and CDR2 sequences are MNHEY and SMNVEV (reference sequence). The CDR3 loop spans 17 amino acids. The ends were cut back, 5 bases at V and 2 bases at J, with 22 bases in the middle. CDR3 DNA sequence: TGTGCCAGCAGTGAAGGGACAACCAACGTGGCTCCCTACGAGCAGTACTTC. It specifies CASSEGTTNVAPYEQYF.

This CDR3 is CSVVRSSLNIQYF. The DNA for the CDR3 is TGCAGCGTCGTCCGCAGCAGCTTAAACATTCAGTACTTC. The chain has TRBV29-1 and TRBJ2-4; D is unclear. The germline V and J ends were trimmed by 6 bases and 6 bases, with 15 bases remaining between them. Germline loops: CDR1 SQVTM, CDR2 ANQGSEA. The CDR3 totals 13 residues.

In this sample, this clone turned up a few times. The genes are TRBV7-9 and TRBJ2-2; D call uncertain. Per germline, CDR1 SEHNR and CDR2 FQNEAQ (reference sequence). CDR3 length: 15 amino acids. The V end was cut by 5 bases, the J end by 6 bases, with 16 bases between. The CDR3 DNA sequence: TGTGCCAGCAGCGTCATAGTAGGTGTCGCCGGGGAGCTGTTTTTT. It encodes CASSVIVGVAGELFF.

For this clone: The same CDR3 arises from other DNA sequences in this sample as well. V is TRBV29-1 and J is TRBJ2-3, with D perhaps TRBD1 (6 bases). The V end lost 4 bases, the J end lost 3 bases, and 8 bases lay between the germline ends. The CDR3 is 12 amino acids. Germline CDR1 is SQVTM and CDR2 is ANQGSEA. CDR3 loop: CSVATGTDTQYF. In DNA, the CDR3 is TGCAGCGTTGCTACAGGGACAGATACGCAGTATTTT.